This is a list of T cell receptor beta chains from one sample in a study of graft-versus-host responses after intestinal transplantation. The protocol was immunoSEQ multiplex PCR, while the TCRdb copy is restricted to in-frame clones and leaves out a portion. Among 90,000 to 150,000 clones listed, 85% to 95% were seen once. No antigen has been identified for these receptors. Material: unstimulated CD4+ T cells sorted from spleen or lymph node cells, obtained before intestinal transplant. All receptors come from a human donor who received an intestinal transplant. Each CDR3 is given with its conserved first and last residue. The order of the fields is V gene, J gene, clone size, D gene, CDR3 DNA, CDR3 protein. D genes are given only for firm matches. The size entry is marked missing in some rows and otherwise reads once, few, many or a size class.

V: TRBV19
J: TRBJ1-5
size: NA
D: NA
DNA: TGTGCCAGTAGTATGGAGGCGGCAGCTCGCCAGCCCCAGCATTTT
CDR3: CASSMEAAARQPQHF

V: TRBV28
J: TRBJ1-6
size: NA
D: TRBD1
DNA: TGTGCCAGCAGCCCACAGGGGAGAGGCTCCTATAATTCACCCCTCCACTTT
CDR3: CASSPQGRGSYNSPLHF

V: TRBV4-1
J: TRBJ2-7
size: NA
D: NA
DNA: TGCGCCAGCAGCCAAGATGGGAGACCCCCCGGGTACGAGCAGTACTTC
CDR3: CASSQDGRPPGYEQYF

V: TRBV5-1
J: TRBJ2-3
size: NA
D: NA
DNA: TGCGCCAGCAGTCCAGGGGTGAGGGGGACAGATACGCAGTATTTT
CDR3: CASSPGVRGTDTQYF

V: TRBV10-3
J: TRBJ1-2
size: NA
D: NA
DNA: TGTGCCATCAGTGAGAGAACGCCGGTGAACTATGGCTACACCTTC
CDR3: CAISERTPVNYGYTF

V: TRBV14
J: TRBJ1-1
size: NA
D: NA
DNA: TGTGCCAGCAGCCATCCGATGGGGGTCTACACTGAAGCTTTCTTT
CDR3: CASSHPMGVYTEAFF

V: TRBV30
J: TRBJ2-7
size: NA
D: NA
DNA: TGTGCCTGGAGAGACGGTCCGGTCGGGATCTACGAGCAGTACTTC
CDR3: CAWRDGPVGIYEQYF

V: TRBV7-9
J: TRBJ2-6
size: NA
D: TRBD1
DNA: TGTGCCAGCAGCTTCGTTGGACGGACAGGGGCGACAGGGGCCAACGTCCTGACTTTC
CDR3: CASSFVGRTGATGANVLTF

V: TRBV9
J: TRBJ2-3
size: NA
D: TRBD2
DNA: TGTGCCAGCAGCGGTGAAGCGGGGTGGGCTCATACGCAGTATTTT
CDR3: CASSGEAGWAHTQYF

V: TRBV10-3
J: TRBJ1-2
size: NA
D: TRBD1
DNA: TGTGCCATCAGGAGGACAGGGTATATTGATGGCTACACCTTC
CDR3: CAIRRTGYIDGYTF

V: TRBV7-8
J: TRBJ2-5
size: NA
D: TRBD2
DNA: TGTGCCAGCAGCCCGAGGACTAGCGGCGTCTTGGAGACCCAGTACTTC
CDR3: CASSPRTSGVLETQYF

V: TRBV23-1
J: TRBJ2-3
size: NA
D: NA
DNA: TGCGCCAGCAGTCAATCAGGGTCCAGCACAGATACGCAGTATTTT
CDR3: CASSQSGSSTDTQYF

V: TRBV18
J: TRBJ1-1
size: once
D: TRBD1
DNA: TGTGCCAGCTCACACAACAGGGGGATGAACACTGAAGCTTTCTTT
CDR3: CASSHNRGMNTEAFF

V: TRBV6-5
J: TRBJ2-7
size: NA
D: NA
DNA: TGTGCCAGCAGTTGGCAGCGGGTGGCCTACGAGCAGTACTTC
CDR3: CASSWQRVAYEQYF

V: TRBV7-2
J: TRBJ2-2
size: NA
D: NA
DNA: TGTGCCAGCAGCTTTAGTTTCAACACCGGGGAGCTGTTTTTT
CDR3: CASSFSFNTGELFF

V: TRBV18
J: TRBJ2-1
size: NA
D: NA
DNA: TGTGCCAGCTCACCCCCCGGCAATGAGCAGTTCTTC
CDR3: CASSPPGNEQFF

V: TRBV29-1
J: TRBJ1-1
size: NA
D: NA
DNA: TGCAGCGTCCAATTCCATGGGAGGAACATGAACACTGAAGCTTTCTTT
CDR3: CSVQFHGRNMNTEAFF

V: TRBV28
J: TRBJ2-5
size: once
D: NA
DNA: TGTGCCAGCAGTCCCCATCTGAGCAAAGAGACCCAGTACTTC
CDR3: CASSPHLSKETQYF

V: TRBV9
J: TRBJ2-3
size: NA
D: TRBD2
DNA: TGTGCCAGCAGCCTTCGGGAGGGAGGCACAGATACGCAGTATTTT
CDR3: CASSLREGGTDTQYF

V: TRBV29-1
J: TRBJ2-1
size: once
D: NA
DNA: TGCAGCGTTGAAGATCGTGGGGCTGGGTTCTTC
CDR3: CSVEDRGAGFF

V: TRBV5-6
J: TRBJ2-3
size: NA
D: TRBD1
DNA: TGTGCCAGCAGAACCAGGGGGCGTAAAGATACGCAGTATTTT
CDR3: CASRTRGRKDTQYF

V: TRBV6-1
J: TRBJ2-2
size: once
D: TRBD2
DNA: TGTGCCAGCTCCCGGGGGGACCACACCGGGGAGCTGTTTTTT
CDR3: CASSRGDHTGELFF

V: TRBV30
J: TRBJ2-7
size: NA
D: NA
DNA: TGTGCCTGGACAGGGGAGAGCTACGAGCAGTACTTC
CDR3: CAWTGESYEQYF

V: TRBV7-9
J: TRBJ2-5
size: NA
D: NA
DNA: TGTGCCAGCCAGTGGCGCGAGGAAGAGACCCAGTACTTC
CDR3: CASQWREEETQYF

V: TRBV14
J: TRBJ2-7
size: NA
D: TRBD1
DNA: TGTGCCAGCAGCCAACCCGGAACAGGGGGCATCTACGAGCAGTACTTC
CDR3: CASSQPGTGGIYEQYF

V: TRBV6-5
J: TRBJ2-7
size: NA
D: TRBD1
DNA: TGTGCCAGCAGTTATTGGACAGGGGGCTCCTACGAGCAGTACTTC
CDR3: CASSYWTGGSYEQYF

V: TRBV5-1
J: TRBJ2-2
size: NA
D: NA
DNA: TGCGCCAGCAGCTTGGTACCCGGGTCGGGCACCGGGGAGCTGTTTTTT
CDR3: CASSLVPGSGTGELFF

V: TRBV15
J: TRBJ1-5
size: NA
D: NA
DNA: TGTGCCACCAGCAGGGCTCAATCCTCTAGCAATCAGCCCCAGCATTTT
CDR3: CATSRAQSSSNQPQHF

V: TRBV10-3
J: TRBJ1-1
size: NA
D: NA
DNA: TGTGCCACAGGGGTCTTGAACACTGAAGCTTTCTTT
CDR3: CATGVLNTEAFF

V: TRBV30
J: TRBJ1-2
size: NA
D: TRBD1
DNA: TGTGCCTGGAGTGGACAGGGGAACTATGGCTACACCTTC
CDR3: CAWSGQGNYGYTF

V: TRBV5-1
J: TRBJ2-7
size: NA
D: TRBD2
DNA: TGCGCCAGCAGCATGATCGCGGGGGACTACGAGCAGTACTTC
CDR3: CASSMIAGDYEQYF

V: TRBV29-1
J: TRBJ1-1
size: NA
D: NA
DNA: TGCAGCGTTGATGGAAGGGGCACATCTGAAGCTTTCTTT
CDR3: CSVDGRGTSEAFF

V: TRBV10-3
J: TRBJ2-7
size: few
D: TRBD2
DNA: TGTGCCATCAGCGGGTCTAGCGGGACGTACGAGCAGTACTTC
CDR3: CAISGSSGTYEQYF

V: TRBV10-3
J: TRBJ1-5
size: NA
D: TRBD1
DNA: TGTGCCATCAGGGACAGGGTTGATCAGCCCCAGCATTTT
CDR3: CAIRDRVDQPQHF

V: TRBV2
J: TRBJ1-2
size: NA
D: TRBD1
DNA: TGTGCCAGCAGTGGGGACAGGGGGGTGGATGGCTACACCTTC
CDR3: CASSGDRGVDGYTF

V: TRBV28
J: TRBJ2-7
size: NA
D: NA
DNA: TGTGCCAGCAGTTTATCCGCGGGCCGGCGGGGCTACGAGCAGTACTTC
CDR3: CASSLSAGRRGYEQYF

V: TRBV5-6
J: TRBJ1-3
size: NA
D: TRBD1
DNA: TGTGCCAGCAGCTTTGTTGACAGGGGAGGAAACACCATATATTTT
CDR3: CASSFVDRGGNTIYF

V: TRBV5-1
J: TRBJ2-2
size: NA
D: TRBD1
DNA: TGCGCCAGCAGGTTAGCCTGGACAGGGACCGGGGAGCTGTTTTTT
CDR3: CASRLAWTGTGELFF

V: TRBV11-2
J: TRBJ2-3
size: NA
D: NA
DNA: TGTGCCAGCAGCTTAGGGGGTCGCGTCTCCCCGGGGGCAGATACGCAGTATTTT
CDR3: CASSLGGRVSPGADTQYF

V: TRBV2
J: TRBJ1-4
size: NA
D: NA
DNA: TGTGCCAGCAGTGGCTTGACCCGTGCCCTGGGGGAACTGTTTTTT
CDR3: CASSGLTRALGELFF

V: TRBV7-2
J: TRBJ2-3
size: NA
D: TRBD2
DNA: TGTGCCAGCAGCTTAGGTCCTAGCGGGTACACAGATACGCAGTATTTT
CDR3: CASSLGPSGYTDTQYF

V: TRBV28
J: TRBJ1-2
size: NA
D: NA
DNA: TGTGCCAGCAGTTTAGATAGAGGGAAGGGTAACTATGGCTACACCTTC
CDR3: CASSLDRGKGNYGYTF

V: TRBV29-1
J: TRBJ2-7
size: NA
D: TRBD2
DNA: TGCAGCGTTGAATTGGTAGCGGGGGTAGGGGCCTACGAGCAGTACTTC
CDR3: CSVELVAGVGAYEQYF

V: TRBV5-5
J: TRBJ2-1
size: NA
D: NA
DNA: TGTGCCAGCAGCTTGGTGCCGGGAATAGGTCGCAATGAGCAGTTCTTC
CDR3: CASSLVPGIGRNEQFF

V: TRBV30
J: TRBJ2-7
size: once
D: NA
DNA: TGTGCCTGGAGTCGGGACCAATCCTACGAGCAGTACTTC
CDR3: CAWSRDQSYEQYF

V: TRBV28
J: TRBJ1-5
size: NA
D: NA
DNA: TGTGCCAGTAGTGGCAATCAGCCCCAGCATTTT
CDR3: CASSGNQPQHF

V: TRBV2
J: TRBJ1-2
size: NA
D: NA
DNA: TGTGCCAGCAGTGAAAGGACACAAAGGGATGGCTACACCTTC
CDR3: CASSERTQRDGYTF

V: TRBV10-3
J: TRBJ1-1
size: once
D: TRBD1
DNA: TGTGCCATCAGTGAGCCAAACAGGGGCGGGAGGAACACTGAAGCTTTCTTT
CDR3: CAISEPNRGGRNTEAFF

V: TRBV19
J: TRBJ2-2
size: once
D: TRBD2
DNA: TGTGCCAGTAGTTACGGGACTAGCGGGAGAGGGGGCACCGGGGAGCTGTTTTTT
CDR3: CASSYGTSGRGGTGELFF

V: TRBV6-1
J: TRBJ2-7
size: few
D: TRBD2
DNA: TGTGCCAGCAGTGCGCTAGCGGGAGGCTACGAGCAGTACTTC
CDR3: CASSALAGGYEQYF

V: TRBV9
J: TRBJ2-7
size: NA
D: TRBD2
DNA: TGTGCCAGCAGCGCCCGGGAGGGCTACGAGCAGTACTTC
CDR3: CASSAREGYEQYF

V: TRBV18
J: TRBJ2-7
size: NA
D: NA
DNA: TGTGCCAGCTCATCAGGACGGACTGGCTACGAGCAGTACTTC
CDR3: CASSSGRTGYEQYF

V: TRBV19
J: TRBJ2-1
size: NA
D: TRBD2
DNA: TGTGCCAGTAGTAACTCACGACTAGCGGCTGGGAACAATGAGCAGTTCTTC
CDR3: CASSNSRLAAGNNEQFF

V: TRBV28
J: TRBJ2-1
size: once
D: NA
DNA: TGTGCCAGCAGTTTACGGAATGAGCAGTTCTTC
CDR3: CASSLRNEQFF

V: TRBV6-4
J: TRBJ2-1
size: once
D: TRBD2
DNA: TGTGCCAGCAGCGTTAGCGGGAGCCGATACAATGAGCAGTTCTTC
CDR3: CASSVSGSRYNEQFF